These 10 T cell receptor beta chains came from one sample sequenced in a study of tumor-infiltrating lymphocytes in primary liver carcinoma. A primer matching the constant region was used to make TCR beta cDNA from approximately 500 ng of total RNA. Amplification in three nested multiplex PCR rounds with slightly modified ARM-PCR gave rise to TCR beta libraries. Use of TRBV1-TRBV30 forward primers with a C-beta reverse primer characterized the first two PCR rounds, which lasted around 10 cycles each. TCRdb analysed the multiplex PCR reads with MiXCR anew, one entry per CDR3 protein. Among around 81,000 distinct CDR3 sequences listed, about 64% were seen once. Unsorted bulk tissue of roughly 18-32 mg yielded co-extracted RNA and DNA. Sample: liver tumor tissue from sampling region 4. Subset in this sample: tumor region T4, right-lateral pole. All receptors come from a woman aged 60-75 years with primary liver carcinoma and hepatitis B virus infection.

A remark on this clonotype: It may be a read error: a sequence one base away is much more abundant. The CDR3 DNA reads TGCGCCAGCAGCCGCGACCGCCCCGGGGATCTGTTTTTT. Amino acids: CASSRDRPGDLFF. The chain uses TRBV5-1 and TRBJ2-2; maybe TRBD2 (5 bases). The CDR3 runs 13 residues. The V gene's germline CDR1 is SGHRS and CDR2 YFSETQ.

The rearrangement links TRBV4-1 to TRBJ2-2; 9 positions agree with TRBD1. V was clipped by 4 bases and J by 9 bases; unmatched bases: 15. CDR1 and CDR2 from the germline V gene are MGHRA and YSYEKL. This CDR3 has 17 residues. This CDR3 is CASSLRDRESDPRELFF. DNA for the CDR3: TGCGCCAGCAGCCTCCGGGACAGGGAGTCGGACCCTCGGGAGCTGTTTTTT.

In this sample, this clonotype is medium-sized. CDR3 in amino acids: CASGTAVGETQYF. CDR3 bases: TGTGCCAGCGGCACCGCGGTGGGGGAGACCCAGTACTTC. The chain joins TRBV6-5 to TRBJ2-5; D is unclear. Trimming removed 8 bases at V and 5 bases at J, with 15 bases between. Germline CDR1 MNHEY, CDR2 SVGAGI. CDR3 length equals 13 residues.

Comment on this clonotype: The junction does not match germline at one end; this may be a read error. The chain is built from TRBV10-3 and TRBJ1-4; D call uncertain. The CDR3 consists of 13 residues. The germline gives CDR1 ENHRY, CDR2 SYGVKD. The CDR3 here is CVISESSPYELFF. As DNA, the CDR3 is TGTGTCATCAGTGAGTCATCCCCGTATGAACTGTTTTTT.

Comment on this clonotype: The junction shows a germline mismatch at one end, possibly a read error. The rearrangement links TRBV12-3 or TRBV12-4 to TRBJ2-1, with D tentatively TRBD2 (5 bases). The CDR3 runs 15 residues. CDR3 loop: CASRDEQEAPNEQPF. The CDR3 region has the DNA TGTGCCAGCAGAGACGAGCAGGAGGCCCCCAATGAGCAGCCCTTC.

V gene TRBV5-1 combines with J gene TRBJ2-1; D is unclear. The CDR3 extends over 14 amino acids. With 1 base removed from V and 13 bases from J, the gap between germline ends came to 18 bases. Per germline, CDR1 SGHRS and CDR2 YFSETQ. The CDR3 spells CASSLNSLDNKQFF. The CDR3 DNA follows: TGCGCCAGCAGCTTGAACTCCCTTGACAATAAACAGTTCTTC.

In this sample, this clonotype turned up many times. This chain connects TRBV28 to TRBJ2-5; D is unresolved. The CDR3 is 13 amino acids. Germline loops: CDR1 MDHEN, CDR2 SYDVKM. Trimming left V 5 bases short and J 7 bases short, with 14 bases between. The CDR3 DNA reads as TGTGCCAGCAGTCTGACGTACGCTGGGACCCAGTACTTC. It codes for CASSLTYAGTQYF. The full variable domain, with the rest looked up from reference TRBV28 and TRBJ2-5, is DVKVTQSSRYLVKRTGEKVFLECVQDMDHENMFWYRQDPGLGLRLIYFSYDVKMKEKGDIPEGYSVSREKKERFSLILESASTNQTSMYLCASSLTYAGTQYFGPGTRLLVL.

About this clonotype itself: One end of the junction is discordant with germline, which a read error may explain. V is TRBV6-1 and J is TRBJ2-1, with D perhaps matching TRBD2 (6 bases). CDR1 is MNHNS and CDR2 is SASEGT in the germline V gene. The CDR3 length is 15 residues. The CDR3 protein is CASSALSGSYKEQFF. The CDR3 DNA follows: TGTGCCAGCAGTGCCCTTAGCGGCTCCTACAAAGAGCAGTTCTTC.

Details on this clonotype: A much larger clone differs by one base, so this may be a read error. The chain joins TRBV7-9 to TRBJ2-7; D is unclear. Germline CDR1 and CDR2: SEHNR and FQNEAQ (reference sequence). The CDR3 sequence is 14 residues long. The CDR3 region has the DNA TGTACCAGCAGCGCCTACCTCCTAGGAGCCGAGCAGTACTTC. Protein sequence: CTSSAYLLGAEQYF.

This clonotype was recorded at least ten times. This chain connects TRBV6-1 to TRBJ2-5; 10 bases fit TRBD2. J lost 5 bases, V lost 6 bases, and 12 bases had no gene match. The CDR3 extends over 16 amino acids. Germline values: CDR1 MNHNS, CDR2 SASEGT. For the CDR3, the DNA is TGTGCCAGCAGCCCAAAACGGCTAGCGGGAGACGAGACCCAGTACTTC. Amino acids: CASSPKRLAGDETQYF.